The T cell receptor beta chain under discussion was sequenced for a study of T cells after yellow fever vaccination. Study results and caveats: Clones from primary vaccination mostly reappeared after the booster (around 97% CD4, 88% CD8).

The CDR3 totals 12 residues. The V end was cut by 6 bases, the J end by 5 bases, with 10 bases between. The germline V gene has CDR1 MGHDK and CDR2 SYGVNS. A universal primer site and UMIs were added as TCR cDNA was made by 5'RACE template switching. TCRdb reprocessed the 5' RACE reads with MiXCR, giving one entry per CDR3 protein. The data contain approximately 550,000 distinct CDR3 sequences, over 15% of them singletons. In the case of this clonotype: What it binds is unknown.

Sequencing was performed on PBMCs, taken 15 days after the yellow fever booster vaccination. This receptor was identified in a man under 40 who received the YFV17D yellow fever vaccine. The chain links TRBV25-1 to TRBJ2-5; D may be TRBD1 (6 bases). In nucleotides, the CDR3 is TGTGCCAGCAGACAGGGTTGGGAGACCCAGTACTTC. Translation gives CASRQGWETQYF.